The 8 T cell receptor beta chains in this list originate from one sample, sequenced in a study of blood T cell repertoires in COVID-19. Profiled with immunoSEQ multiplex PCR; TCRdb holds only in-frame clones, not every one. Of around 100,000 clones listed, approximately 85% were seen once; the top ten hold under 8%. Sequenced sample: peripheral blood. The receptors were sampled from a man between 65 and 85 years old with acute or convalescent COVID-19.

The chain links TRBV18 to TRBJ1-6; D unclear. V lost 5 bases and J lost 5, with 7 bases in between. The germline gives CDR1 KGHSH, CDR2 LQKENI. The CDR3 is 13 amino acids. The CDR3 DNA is TGTGCCAGCTCAGAGACTAATAATTCACCCCTCCACTTT. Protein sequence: CASSETNNSPLHF.

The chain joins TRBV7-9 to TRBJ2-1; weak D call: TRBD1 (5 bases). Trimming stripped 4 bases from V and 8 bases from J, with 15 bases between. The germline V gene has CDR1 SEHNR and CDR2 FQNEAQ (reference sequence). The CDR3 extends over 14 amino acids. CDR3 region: CASSSRAWGDEQFF. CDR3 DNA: TGTGCCAGCAGCTCACGCGCTTGGGGCGATGAGCAGTTCTTC.

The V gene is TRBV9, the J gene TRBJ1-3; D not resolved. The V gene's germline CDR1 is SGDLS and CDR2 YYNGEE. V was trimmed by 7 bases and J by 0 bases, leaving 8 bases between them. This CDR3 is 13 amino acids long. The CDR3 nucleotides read TGTGCCAGCGGCAGGCTCTCTGGAAACACCATATATTTT. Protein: CASGRLSGNTIYF.

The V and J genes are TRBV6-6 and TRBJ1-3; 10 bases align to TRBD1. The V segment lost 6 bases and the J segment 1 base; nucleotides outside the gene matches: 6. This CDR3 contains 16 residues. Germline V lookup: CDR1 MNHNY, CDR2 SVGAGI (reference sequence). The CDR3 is CASSTGQGGSGNTIYF. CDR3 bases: TGTGCCAGCAGCACCGGACAGGGGGGATCTGGAAACACCATATATTTT.

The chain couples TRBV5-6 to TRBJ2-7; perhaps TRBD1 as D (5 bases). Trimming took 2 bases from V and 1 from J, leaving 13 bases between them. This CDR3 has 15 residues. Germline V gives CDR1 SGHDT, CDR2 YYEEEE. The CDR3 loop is CASSFPPGKSYEQYF. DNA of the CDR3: TGTGCCAGCAGCTTCCCCCCAGGGAAATCCTACGAGCAGTACTTC.

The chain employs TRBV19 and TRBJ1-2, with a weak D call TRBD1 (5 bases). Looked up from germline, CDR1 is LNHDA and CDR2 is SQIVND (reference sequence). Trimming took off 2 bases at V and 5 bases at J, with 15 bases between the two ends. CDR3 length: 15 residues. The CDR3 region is CASSILQAEEYGYTF. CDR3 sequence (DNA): TGTGCCAGTAGTATATTACAGGCCGAAGAGTATGGCTACACCTTC.

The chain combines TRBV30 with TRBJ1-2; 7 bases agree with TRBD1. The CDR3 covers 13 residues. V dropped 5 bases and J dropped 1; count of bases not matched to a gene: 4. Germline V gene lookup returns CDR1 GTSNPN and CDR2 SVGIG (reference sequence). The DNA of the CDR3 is TGTGCCTGGGATGACAGGGATAACTATGGCTACACCTTC. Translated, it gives CAWDDRDNYGYTF.

The CDR3 bases are TGTGCCAGCAGCCCCACAGGGGGTCAGACTGAAGCTTTCTTT. Encoded protein: CASSPTGGQTEAFF. The chain carries TRBV5-4 and TRBJ1-1, with TRBD1 matching over 8 bases. From germline, CDR1 is SGHNT and CDR2 YYREEE (reference sequence). The CDR3 has 14 residues. V was pared by 4 bases and J by 5 bases, with 7 bases of the junction left unmatched.